The rows below give T cell receptor beta chains drawn from one sample of a study of cytomegalovirus exposure and HLA in healthy donors. TCRdb's table, derived via immunoSEQ multiplex PCR, lists solely in-frame clones and lacks some. The repertoire holds some 150,000 clones, with approximately 69% as singletons. Sequencing was carried out using PBMCs. The receptors shown here come from a man aged 25 to 40 in good health and CMV-seronegative. Each CDR3 is given with its conserved first and last residue. The D gene is left open where the match is weak. The size field is filled for only some rows; it gives once, few, many or a size class.

D gene,J gene,V gene,clone size,CDR3 protein,CDR3 DNA
NA,TRBJ2-5,TRBV21-1,NA,CASSASQGGETQYF,TGTGCCAGCAGCGCATCTCAGGGAGGAGAGACCCAGTACTTC
TRBD1,TRBJ1-1,TRBV6-5,NA,CASSPKDRGQGEAFF,TGTGCCAGCAGTCCAAAGGACAGGGGGCAAGGTGAAGCTTTCTTT
NA,TRBJ2-1,TRBV30,NA,CAWTINNEQFF,TGTGCCTGGACCATCAACAATGAGCAGTTCTTC
TRBD1,TRBJ1-1,TRBV5-8,NA,CASSMTGEGTEAFF,TGTGCCAGCAGCATGACAGGGGAAGGGACTGAAGCTTTCTTT
TRBD1,TRBJ1-4,TRBV7-9,NA,CASSPGGQGGEKLFF,TGTGCCAGCAGCCCGGGAGGACAGGGCGGCGAAAAACTGTTTTTT
TRBD1,TRBJ2-7,TRBV28,NA,CASSLLGTGNYEQYF,TGTGCCAGCAGTTTATTAGGGACAGGGAACTACGAGCAGTACTTC
TRBD1,TRBJ1-2,TRBV27,NA,CASSYQGVGYGYTF,TGTGCCAGCAGTTACCAGGGGGTAGGCTATGGCTACACCTTC
NA,TRBJ2-5,TRBV7-2,NA,CASSLAGQRLRTQYF,TGTGCCAGCAGCTTAGCAGGACAGAGATTGAGGACCCAGTACTTC
NA,TRBJ2-7,TRBV5-5,NA,CASSLLTATYEQYF,TGTGCCAGCAGCTTGCTAACAGCCACCTACGAGCAGTACTTC
TRBD2,TRBJ2-2,TRBV9,NA,CASSVVLAGPNTGELFF,TGTGCCAGCAGCGTAGTACTAGCGGGCCCTAACACCGGGGAGCTGTTTTTT
TRBD2,TRBJ2-3,TRBV25-1,NA,CASSDGAPGGSTDTQYF,TGTGCCAGCAGTGATGGGGCGCCGGGGGGGAGCACAGATACGCAGTATTTT
TRBD1,TRBJ1-1,TRBV18,few,CASSKTGGTEAFF,TGTGCCAGCTCAAAGACAGGGGGAACTGAAGCTTTCTTT
TRBD2,TRBJ2-1,TRBV7-2,once,CASSLAGTSGGGEQFF,TGTGCCAGCAGCTTAGCCGGGACTAGCGGGGGGGGAGAGCAGTTCTTC
TRBD1,TRBJ2-7,TRBV27,NA,CASSLNRGSGYEQYF,TGTGCCAGCAGTCTTAACAGGGGGTCTGGCTACGAGCAGTACTTC
NA,TRBJ2-7,TRBV12-1,once,CASSYSSYEQYF,TGTGCCAGCAGCTATAGCTCCTACGAGCAGTACTTC
TRBD2,TRBJ2-1,TRBV4-3,once,CASSRGGGDSYNEQFF,TGCGCCAGCAGCCGAGGTGGGGGGGACTCCTACAATGAGCAGTTCTTC
TRBD1,TRBJ2-6,TRBV6-5,once,CASSLQGARGANVLTF,TGTGCCAGCAGTTTACAGGGGGCGCGTGGGGCCAACGTCCTGACTTTC
NA,TRBJ2-1,TRBV11-2,few,CASNGGSSYNEQFF,TGTGCCAGCAATGGGGGGAGCTCCTACAATGAGCAGTTCTTC
NA,TRBJ2-7,TRBV5-4,NA,CASSLYLSGYEQYF,TGTGCCAGCAGCTTGTATCTTTCCGGCTACGAGCAGTACTTC
TRBD2,TRBJ2-1,TRBV13,NA,CASSHSGGGGEQFF,TGTGCCAGCAGCCATAGCGGGGGCGGTGGTGAGCAGTTCTTC
TRBD2,TRBJ2-6,TRBV7-3,NA,CASSLGGLAGGSSGANVLPF,TGTGCCAGCAGCTTAGGTGGCCTAGCGGGGGGGAGCTCTGGGGCCAACGTCCTGCCTTTC
TRBD1,TRBJ1-4,TRBV15,once,CATSGPGTEYERLFF,TGTGCCACCAGCGGACCCGGGACAGAGTATGAAAGACTGTTTTTT
NA,TRBJ2-1,TRBV5-6,NA,CASSGLSPNEQFF,TGTGCCAGCAGCGGACTTTCCCCCAATGAGCAGTTCTTC
TRBD1,TRBJ1-2,TRBV6-5,NA,CASMTGGGYTF,TGTGCCAGCATGACAGGGGGTGGCTACACCTTC
TRBD2,TRBJ2-1,TRBV9,NA,CASSGRTSGGHNEQFF,TGTGCCAGCAGCGGACGGACTAGCGGGGGCCACAATGAGCAGTTCTTC
NA,TRBJ1-5,TRBV6-1,few,CASTRRDSNQPQHF,TGTGCCAGCACCCGGAGGGACAGCAATCAGCCCCAGCATTTT
NA,TRBJ2-7,TRBV27,NA,CASSLGHNNPYEQYF,TGTGCCAGCAGTTTAGGACACAATAATCCCTACGAGCAGTACTTC
TRBD1,TRBJ1-4,TRBV28,NA,CASSSRFRQGVQKNEKLFF,TGTGCCAGCAGTTCAAGGTTCCGGCAGGGGGTCCAGAAGAATGAAAAACTGTTTTTT
NA,TRBJ2-1,TRBV9,few,CASSDTRGDNEQFF,TGTGCCAGCAGCGACACCCGCGGAGACAATGAGCAGTTCTTC
TRBD1,TRBJ1-1,TRBV18,NA,CASSPRALGQGTEAFF,TGTGCCAGCTCACCACGAGCTTTAGGACAGGGGACTGAAGCTTTCTTT
NA,TRBJ1-5,TRBV5-6,NA,CASSLRDADQPQHF,TGTGCCAGCAGCTTGCGAGACGCGGATCAGCCCCAGCATTTT
NA,TRBJ2-7,TRBV7-8,NA,CASSLDVPGVRYEQYF,TGTGCCAGCAGCTTAGATGTGCCGGGGGTGAGGTACGAGCAGTACTTC
TRBD1,TRBJ1-2,TRBV6-1,NA,CASSEAGRGPSYGYPF,TGTGCCAGCAGTGAAGCCGGCAGGGGGCCCAGCTATGGCTACCCCTTC
TRBD2,TRBJ2-5,TRBV28,NA,CASSTLAGGRTQYF,TGTGCCAGCAGCACACTAGCGGGGGGAAGGACCCAGTACTTC
TRBD1,TRBJ1-5,TRBV19,NA,CASSLDRAKPQHF,TGTGCCAGTAGCCTCGACAGGGCGAAGCCCCAGCATTTT
NA,TRBJ2-7,TRBV5-4,NA,CASSFAGRSDYEQYF,TGTGCCAGCAGCTTTGCGGGGCGTTCGGATTACGAGCAGTACTTC
TRBD1,TRBJ1-5,TRBV27,NA,CASSLARDSNSNQPQHF,TGTGCCAGCAGTTTAGCCCGGGACAGTAATAGCAATCAGCCCCAGCATTTT
NA,TRBJ2-7,TRBV28,NA,CASGPGFYYEQYF,TGTGCCAGCGGCCCAGGTTTCTACTACGAGCAGTACTTC
NA,TRBJ1-4,TRBV19,NA,CASTGGVTNEKLFF,TGTGCCAGTACGGGGGGCGTAACTAATGAAAAACTGTTTTTT
TRBD1,TRBJ1-5,TRBV2,NA,CASRTGQPNQPQHF,TGTGCCAGCAGGACGGGACAGCCCAATCAGCCCCAGCATTTT
TRBD1,TRBJ1-2,TRBV10-3,NA,CAIREGTANYGYTF,TGTGCCATCAGAGAGGGGACAGCTAACTATGGCTACACCTTC
NA,TRBJ2-2,TRBV5-1,few,CASSLGVGDTGELFF,TGCGCCAGCAGCTTGGGCGTCGGGGACACCGGGGAGCTGTTTTTT
NA,TRBJ2-7,TRBV11-3,NA,CASSLGGGGYYEQYF,TGTGCCAGCAGCTTAGGGGGTGGCGGGTACTACGAGCAGTACTTC
NA,TRBJ2-7,TRBV30,NA,CAWSGGGGRGQGNEQYF,TGTGCCTGGAGTGGGGGGGGAGGCAGGGGCCAGGGGAACGAGCAGTACTTC
NA,TRBJ2-5,TRBV4-3,NA,CASSQSRGETQYF,TGCGCCAGCAGCCAGTCCAGGGGAGAGACCCAGTACTTC